The clone carrying this T cell receptor (beta chain) turned up a few times. CDR3 size: 11 residues. Germline V gene lookup returns CDR1 GTSNPN and CDR2 SVGIG (reference sequence). The V and J ends lost 2 bases and 9 bases respectively, with 10 bases between them. The data stem from a study of identifying expanded T cells in peripheral blood. Assay used: immunoSEQ multiplex PCR; TCRdb lists only in-frame clones, some missing. The table shows around 81,000 clones, with about 85% occurring only once. This sequence originates from a person aged 18 to 75 in good health. V is TRBV30 and J is TRBJ1-1; tentative D call: TRBD1 (6 bases). Sample: blood. The chain's CDR3 is CAWSPQGKAFF. CDR3 bases: TGTGCCTGGAGTCCACAGGGAAAAGCTTTCTTT. The whole variable domain, filled in from reference TRBV30 and TRBJ1-1, reads SQTIHQWPATLVQPVGSPLSLECTVEGTSNPNLYWYRQAAGRGLQLLFYSVGIGQISSEVPQNLSASRPQDRQFILSSKKLLLSDSGFYLCAWSPQGKAFFGQGTRLTVV.